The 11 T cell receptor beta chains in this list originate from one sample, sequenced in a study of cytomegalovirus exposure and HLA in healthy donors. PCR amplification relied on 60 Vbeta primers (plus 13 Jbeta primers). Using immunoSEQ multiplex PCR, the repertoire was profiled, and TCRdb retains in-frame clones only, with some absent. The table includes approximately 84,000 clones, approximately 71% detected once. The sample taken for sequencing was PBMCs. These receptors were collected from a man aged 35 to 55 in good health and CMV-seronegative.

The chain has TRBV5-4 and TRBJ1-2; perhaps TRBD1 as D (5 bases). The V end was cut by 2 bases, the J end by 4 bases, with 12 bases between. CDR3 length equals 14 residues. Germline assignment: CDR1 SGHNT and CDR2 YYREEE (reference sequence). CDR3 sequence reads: CASSFTGEPYGYTF. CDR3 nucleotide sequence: TGTGCCAGCAGCTTTACAGGAGAGCCCTATGGCTACACCTTC.

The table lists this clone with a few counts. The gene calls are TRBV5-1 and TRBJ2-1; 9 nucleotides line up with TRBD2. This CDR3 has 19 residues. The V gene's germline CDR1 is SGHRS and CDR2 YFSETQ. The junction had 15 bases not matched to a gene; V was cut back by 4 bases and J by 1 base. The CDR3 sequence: CASSPAVGSGRRSYNEQFF. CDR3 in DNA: TGCGCCAGCAGCCCAGCTGTGGGAAGCGGGAGGAGGTCCTACAATGAGCAGTTCTTC.

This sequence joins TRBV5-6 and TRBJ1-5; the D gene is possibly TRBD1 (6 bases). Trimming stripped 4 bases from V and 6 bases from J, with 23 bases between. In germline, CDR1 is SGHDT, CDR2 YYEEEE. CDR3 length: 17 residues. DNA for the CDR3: TGTGCCAGCAGCCGGGGCATCGGGGGGCTTCTCAGTCAGCCCCAGCATTTT. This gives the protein CASSRGIGGLLSQPQHF.

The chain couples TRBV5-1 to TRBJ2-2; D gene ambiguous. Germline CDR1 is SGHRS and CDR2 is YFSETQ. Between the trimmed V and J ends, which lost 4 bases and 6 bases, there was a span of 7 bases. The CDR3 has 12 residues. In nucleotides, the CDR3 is TGCGCCAGCAGCGGTACTGCCGGGGAGCTGTTTTTT. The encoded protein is CASSGTAGELFF. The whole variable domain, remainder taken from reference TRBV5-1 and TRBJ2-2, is KAGVTQTPRYLIKTRGQQVTLSCSPISGHRSVSWYQQTPGQGLQFLFEYFSETQRNKGNFPGRFSGRQFSNSRSEMNVSTLELGDSALYLCASSGTAGELFFGEGSRLTVL.

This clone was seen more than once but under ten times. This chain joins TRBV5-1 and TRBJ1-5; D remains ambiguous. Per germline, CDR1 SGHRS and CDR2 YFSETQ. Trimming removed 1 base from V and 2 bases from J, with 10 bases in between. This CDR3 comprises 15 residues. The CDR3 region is CASSLSGGGNQPQHF. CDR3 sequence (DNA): TGCGCCAGCAGCTTGTCGGGAGGCGGCAATCAGCCCCAGCATTTT. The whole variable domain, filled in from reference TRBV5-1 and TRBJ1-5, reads KAGVTQTPRYLIKTRGQQVTLSCSPISGHRSVSWYQQTPGQGLQFLFEYFSETQRNKGNFPGRFSGRQFSNSRSEMNVSTLELGDSALYLCASSLSGGGNQPQHFGDGTRLSIL.

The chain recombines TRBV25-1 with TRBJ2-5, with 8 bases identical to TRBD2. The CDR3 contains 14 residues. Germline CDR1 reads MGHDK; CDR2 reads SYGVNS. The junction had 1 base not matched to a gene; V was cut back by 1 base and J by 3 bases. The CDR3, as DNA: TGTGCCAGCAGTGAATCACTAGCGGAAGAGACCCAGTACTTC. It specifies CASSESLAEETQYF.

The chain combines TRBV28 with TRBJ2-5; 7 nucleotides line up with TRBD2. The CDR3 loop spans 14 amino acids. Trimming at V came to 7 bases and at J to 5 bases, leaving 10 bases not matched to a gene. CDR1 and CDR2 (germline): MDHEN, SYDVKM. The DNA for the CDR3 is TGTGCCAGCATCCCTAGCGGAGGAGGGGAGACCCAGTACTTC. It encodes CASIPSGGGETQYF.

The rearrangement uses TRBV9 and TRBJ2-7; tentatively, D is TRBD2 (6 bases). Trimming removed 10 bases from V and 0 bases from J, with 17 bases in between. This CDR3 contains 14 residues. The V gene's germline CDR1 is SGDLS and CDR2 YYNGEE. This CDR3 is CAGGRRDGSYEQYF. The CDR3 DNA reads TGTGCCGGAGGAAGGAGGGACGGCTCCTACGAGCAGTACTTC.

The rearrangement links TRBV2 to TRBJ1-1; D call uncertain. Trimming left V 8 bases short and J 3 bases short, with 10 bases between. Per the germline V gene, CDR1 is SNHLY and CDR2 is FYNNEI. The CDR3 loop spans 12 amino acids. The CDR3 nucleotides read TGTGCCAGCGGCCGTAGCGACACTGAAGCTTTCTTT. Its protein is CASGRSDTEAFF.

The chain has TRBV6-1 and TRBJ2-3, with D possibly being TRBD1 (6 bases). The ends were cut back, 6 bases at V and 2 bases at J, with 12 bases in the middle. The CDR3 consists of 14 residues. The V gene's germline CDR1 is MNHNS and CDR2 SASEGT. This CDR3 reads CASRTGHSTDTQYF. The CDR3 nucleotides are TGTGCCAGCAGGACGGGACATTCCACAGATACGCAGTATTTT.

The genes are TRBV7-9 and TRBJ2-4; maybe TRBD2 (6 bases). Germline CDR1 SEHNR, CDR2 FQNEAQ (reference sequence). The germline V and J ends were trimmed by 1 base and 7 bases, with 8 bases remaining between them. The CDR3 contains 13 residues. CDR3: CASSLVAGNIQYF. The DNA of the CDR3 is TGTGCCAGCAGCTTAGTTGCGGGGAACATTCAGTACTTC. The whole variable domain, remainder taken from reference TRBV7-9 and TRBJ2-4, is DTGVSQNPRHKITKRGQNVTFRCDPISEHNRLYWYRQTLGQGPEFLTYFQNEAQLEKSRLLSDRFSAERPKGSFSTLEIQRTEQGDSAMYLCASSLVAGNIQYFGAGTRLSVL.